The clone carrying this T cell receptor beta chain came up a few times. The antigen remains unidentified. The germline CDR1 and CDR2 sequences are SGHRS and YFSETQ. Trimming at V came to 3 bases and at J to 2 bases, leaving 4 bases not matched to a gene. The CDR3 is 16 residues long. Researchers attached unique molecular identifiers to individual cDNA molecules. TCRdb itself ran the 5' RACE reads through MiXCR, one entry per CDR3 protein. This table has more than 60,000 distinct CDR3 sequences, about 12% appearing once. The data stem from a study of early T cells in non-severe SARS-CoV-2 infection. Findings and limits, study-wide: Matching with VDJdb favored anti-spike CD8 responses (missing private and CD4 specificities).

Sequences were obtained from whole blood. The source is an adult who was a healthcare worker with PCR-confirmed SARS-CoV-2 infection or an uninfected control (not recorded which). The chain joins TRBV5-1 to TRBJ2-2; TRBD1 aligns across 10 bases. The DNA for the CDR3 is TGCGCCAGCAGCTCAGACAGGGGGCAAAACACCGGGGAGCTGTTTTTT. It encodes CASSSDRGQNTGELFF.